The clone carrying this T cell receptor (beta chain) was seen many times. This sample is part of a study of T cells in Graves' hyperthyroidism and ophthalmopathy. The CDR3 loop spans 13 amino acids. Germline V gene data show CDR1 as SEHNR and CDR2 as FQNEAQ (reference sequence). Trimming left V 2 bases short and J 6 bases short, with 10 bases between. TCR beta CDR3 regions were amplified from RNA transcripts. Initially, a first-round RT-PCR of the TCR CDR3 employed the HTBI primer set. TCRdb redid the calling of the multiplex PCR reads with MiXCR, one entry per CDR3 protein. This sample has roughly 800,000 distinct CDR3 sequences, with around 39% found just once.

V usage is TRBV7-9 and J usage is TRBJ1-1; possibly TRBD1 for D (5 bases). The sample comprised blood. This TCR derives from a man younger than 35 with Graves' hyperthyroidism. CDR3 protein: CASSLMGDAEAFF. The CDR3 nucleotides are TGTGCCAGCAGCTTAATGGGGGACGCTGAAGCTTTCTTT.